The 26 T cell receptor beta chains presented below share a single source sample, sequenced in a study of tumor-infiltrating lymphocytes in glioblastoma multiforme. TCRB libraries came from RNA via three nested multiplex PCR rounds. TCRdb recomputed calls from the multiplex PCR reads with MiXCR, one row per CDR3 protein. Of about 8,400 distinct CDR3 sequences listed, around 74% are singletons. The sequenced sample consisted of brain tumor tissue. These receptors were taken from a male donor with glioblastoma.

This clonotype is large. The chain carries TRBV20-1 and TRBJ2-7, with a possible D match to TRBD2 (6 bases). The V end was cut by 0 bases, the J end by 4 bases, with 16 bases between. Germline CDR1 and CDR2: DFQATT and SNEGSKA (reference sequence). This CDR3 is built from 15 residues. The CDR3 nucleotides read TGCAGTGCTAGAGAAGGGACTTCGGAGGGTTACGAGCAGTACTTC. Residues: CSAREGTSEGYEQYF.

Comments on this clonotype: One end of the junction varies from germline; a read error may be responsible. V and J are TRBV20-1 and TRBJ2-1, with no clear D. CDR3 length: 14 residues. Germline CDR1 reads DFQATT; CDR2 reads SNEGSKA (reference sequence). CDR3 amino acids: CSARDEAWLYGLFF. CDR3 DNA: TGCAGTGCGAGAGATGAGGCATGGCTGTATGGGCTGTTCTTC.

The CDR3 DNA is TGTGCCATCAAAATCGAGGAAGGTGAAGCTTTCTTT. It specifies CAIKIEEGEAFF. The chain uses TRBV10-3 and TRBJ1-1; D is ambiguous. V lost 7 bases to trimming and J lost 7 bases, with 13 bases between them. This CDR3 has 12 amino acids. Per the germline V gene, CDR1 is ENHRY and CDR2 is SYGVKD.

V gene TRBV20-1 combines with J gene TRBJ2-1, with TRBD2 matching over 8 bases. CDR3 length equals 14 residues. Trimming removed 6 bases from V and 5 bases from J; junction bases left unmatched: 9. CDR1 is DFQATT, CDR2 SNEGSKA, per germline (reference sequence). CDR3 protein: CSAPPGTRNNEQFF. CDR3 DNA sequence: TGCAGTGCCCCGCCCGGGACTAGAAACAATGAGCAGTTCTTC.

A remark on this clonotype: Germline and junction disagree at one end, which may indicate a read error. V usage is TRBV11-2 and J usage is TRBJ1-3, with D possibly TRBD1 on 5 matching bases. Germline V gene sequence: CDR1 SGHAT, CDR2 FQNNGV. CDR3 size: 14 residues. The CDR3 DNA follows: TGTGCCAGCAGCCAGTCCAGGGAGATGGACACCATATATTTC. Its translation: CASSQSREMDTIYF.

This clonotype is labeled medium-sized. CDR3 DNA sequence: TGCAGTGCTAGGGACGGGACAACTGGATCGGCAGATACGCAGTATTTT. It specifies CSARDGTTGSADTQYF. The rearrangement links TRBV20-1 to TRBJ2-3, with a weak D call TRBD1 (6 bases). CDR3 size: 16 residues. The germline CDR1 and CDR2 sequences are DFQATT and SNEGSKA (reference sequence). V shed 3 bases and J shed 4 bases, with 20 bases lying between them.

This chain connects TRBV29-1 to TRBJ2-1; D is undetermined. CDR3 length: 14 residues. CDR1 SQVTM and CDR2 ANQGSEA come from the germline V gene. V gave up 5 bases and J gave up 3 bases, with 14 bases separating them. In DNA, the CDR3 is TGCAGCGTTCCTATCCCAGAAGGCTACAATGAGCAGTTCTTC. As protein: CSVPIPEGYNEQFF.

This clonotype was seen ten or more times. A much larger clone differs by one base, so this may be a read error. In DNA form, the CDR3 reads TGTGCCAGCTGCAGCGGCGGGGCCCCCTACGGGCAGTACTTC. It codes for CASCSGGAPYGQYF. The gene calls are TRBV6-1 and TRBJ2-7; D possibly corresponds to TRBD2 (6 bases). CDR1 is MNHNS and CDR2 is SASEGT in the germline V gene. The CDR3 totals 14 residues.

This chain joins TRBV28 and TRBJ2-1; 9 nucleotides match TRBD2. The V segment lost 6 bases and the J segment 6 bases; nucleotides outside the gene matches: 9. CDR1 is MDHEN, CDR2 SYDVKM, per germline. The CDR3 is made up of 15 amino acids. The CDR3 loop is CASRWVAGAGNEQFF. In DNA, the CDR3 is TGTGCCAGCAGGTGGGTAGCGGGAGCTGGCAATGAGCAGTTCTTC. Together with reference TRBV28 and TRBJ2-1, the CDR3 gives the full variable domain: DVKVTQSSRYLVKRTGEKVFLECVQDMDHENMFWYRQDPGLGLRLIYFSYDVKMKEKGDIPEGYSVSREKKERFSLILESASTNQTSMYLCASRWVAGAGNEQFFGPGTRLTVL.

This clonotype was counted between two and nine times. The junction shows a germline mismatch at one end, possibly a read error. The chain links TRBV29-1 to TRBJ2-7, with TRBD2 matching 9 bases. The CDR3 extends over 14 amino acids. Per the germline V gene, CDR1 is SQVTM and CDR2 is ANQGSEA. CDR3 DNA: TGCAGGGTTGAAGATCAACGGCGGGGGGGCGAGCAGTACTTC. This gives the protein CRVEDQRRGGEQYF.

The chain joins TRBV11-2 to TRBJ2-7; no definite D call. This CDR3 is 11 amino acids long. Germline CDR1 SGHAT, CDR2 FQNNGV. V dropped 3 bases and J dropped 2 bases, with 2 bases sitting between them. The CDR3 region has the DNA TGTGCCAGCAGCTTCACCTACGAGCAGTACTTC. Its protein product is CASSFTYEQYF.

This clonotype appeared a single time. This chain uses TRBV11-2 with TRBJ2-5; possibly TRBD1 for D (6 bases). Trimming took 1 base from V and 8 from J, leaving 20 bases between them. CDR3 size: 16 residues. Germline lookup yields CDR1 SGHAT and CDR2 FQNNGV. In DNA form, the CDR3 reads TGTGCCAGCAGCTTAGGTACGGCAGCCAGACAGGATACCCAGTACTTC. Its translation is CASSLGTAARQDTQYF. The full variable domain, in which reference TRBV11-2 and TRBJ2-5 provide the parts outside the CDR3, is EAGVAQSPRYKIIEKRQSVAFWCNPISGHATLYWYQQILGQGPKLLIQFQNNGVVDDSQLPKDRFSAERLKGVDSTLKIQPAKLEDSAVYLCASSLGTAARQDTQYFGPGTRLLVL.

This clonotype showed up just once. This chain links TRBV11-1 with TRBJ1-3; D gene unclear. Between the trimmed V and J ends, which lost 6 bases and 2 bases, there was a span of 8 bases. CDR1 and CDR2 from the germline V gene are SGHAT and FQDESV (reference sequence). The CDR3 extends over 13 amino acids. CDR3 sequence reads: CASSLTAGNTIYF. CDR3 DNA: TGTGCCAGCAGTTTGACGGCTGGAAACACCATATATTTT.

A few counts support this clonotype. The CDR3 nucleotides are TGCAGCGTTCGAGGGAAGGAGTCGATAGAGACCCAGTACTTC. It translates to CSVRGKESIETQYF. The chain recombines TRBV29-1 with TRBJ2-5, with D possibly TRBD2 on 5 matching bases. The CDR3 is 14 residues long. Trimming removed 5 bases at V and 4 bases at J, with 17 bases between. Per the germline V gene, CDR1 is SQVTM and CDR2 is ANQGSEA.

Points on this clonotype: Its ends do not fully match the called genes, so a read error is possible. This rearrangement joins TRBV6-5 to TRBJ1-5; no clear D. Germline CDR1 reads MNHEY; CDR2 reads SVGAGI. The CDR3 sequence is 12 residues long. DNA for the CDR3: TGTGCCAGCAGCTCTAGCAGTCAGCCCCAGCATTTT. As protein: CASSSSSQPQHF.

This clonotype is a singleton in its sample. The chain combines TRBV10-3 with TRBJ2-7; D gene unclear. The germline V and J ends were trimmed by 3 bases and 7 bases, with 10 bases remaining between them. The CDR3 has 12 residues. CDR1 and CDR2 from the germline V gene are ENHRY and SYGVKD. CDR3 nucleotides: TGTGCCATCAGTGATAGAGTAAAGGAGCAGTACTTC. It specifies CAISDRVKEQYF.

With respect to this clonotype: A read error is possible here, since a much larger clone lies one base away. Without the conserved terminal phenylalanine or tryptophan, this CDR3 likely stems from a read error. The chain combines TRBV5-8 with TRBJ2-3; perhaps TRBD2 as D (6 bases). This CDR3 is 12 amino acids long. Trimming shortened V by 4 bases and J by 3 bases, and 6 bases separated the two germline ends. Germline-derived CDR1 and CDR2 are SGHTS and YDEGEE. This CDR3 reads CASSRGTDTQYS. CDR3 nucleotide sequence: TGTGCCAGCAGCCGGGGGACAGATACGCAGTATTCT.

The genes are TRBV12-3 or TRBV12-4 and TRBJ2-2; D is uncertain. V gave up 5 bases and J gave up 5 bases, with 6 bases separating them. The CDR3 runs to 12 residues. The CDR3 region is CASSPGTGELFF. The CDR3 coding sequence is TGTGCCAGCAGTCCCGGGACCGGGGAGCTGTTTTTT.

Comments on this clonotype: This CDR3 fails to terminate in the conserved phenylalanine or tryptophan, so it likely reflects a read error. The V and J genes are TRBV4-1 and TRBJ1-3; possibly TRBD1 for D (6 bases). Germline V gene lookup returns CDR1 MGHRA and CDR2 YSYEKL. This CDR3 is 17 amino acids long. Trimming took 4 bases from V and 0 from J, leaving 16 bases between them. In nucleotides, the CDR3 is TGCGCCAGCAGCCCCCTAGGCCCGGGGGCCTCTGGAAACACCATATATTCT. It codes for CASSPLGPGASGNTIYS.

The CDR3 DNA reads TGTGCCAGCAGCCCTGCGGGGGACACAGATACGCAGTATTTT. This codes for CASSPAGDTDTQYF. This sequence joins TRBV9 and TRBJ2-3; 7 bases map to TRBD2. V trimming: 4 bases; J trimming: 2 bases; junction bases outside the gene matches: 4. CDR3 size: 14 residues. CDR1 is SGDLS, CDR2 YYNGEE, per germline.

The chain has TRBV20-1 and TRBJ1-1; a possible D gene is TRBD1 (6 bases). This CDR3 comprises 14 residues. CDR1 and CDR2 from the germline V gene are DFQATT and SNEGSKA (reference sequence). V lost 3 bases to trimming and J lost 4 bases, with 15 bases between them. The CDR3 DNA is TGCAGTGCTAGTTCGGCAGGGGAGAGCACTGAAGCTTTCTTT. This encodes CSASSAGESTEAFF.

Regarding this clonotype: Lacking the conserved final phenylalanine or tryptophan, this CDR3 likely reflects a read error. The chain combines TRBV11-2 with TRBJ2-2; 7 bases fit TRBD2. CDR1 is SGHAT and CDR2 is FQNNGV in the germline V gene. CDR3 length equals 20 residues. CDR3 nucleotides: TGTGCCAGTACCCCCTCATTCGGCCAAGGGCTAGCGGTAAACACCGGGAAGCTGTTTTCT. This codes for CASTPSFGQGLAVNTGKLFS.

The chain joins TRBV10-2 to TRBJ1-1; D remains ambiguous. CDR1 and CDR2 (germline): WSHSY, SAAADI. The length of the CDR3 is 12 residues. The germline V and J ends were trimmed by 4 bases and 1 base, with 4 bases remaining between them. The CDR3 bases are TGCGCCAGCAGTGGGGGGAACACTGAAGCTTTCTTT. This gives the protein CASSGGNTEAFF.

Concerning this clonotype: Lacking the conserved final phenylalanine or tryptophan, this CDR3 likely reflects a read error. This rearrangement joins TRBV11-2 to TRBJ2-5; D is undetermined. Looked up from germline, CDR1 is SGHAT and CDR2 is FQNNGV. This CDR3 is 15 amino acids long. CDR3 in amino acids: CAGSLVVGLQETQYL. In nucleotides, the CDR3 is TGCGCCGGCAGCTTAGTAGTGGGCTTGCAAGAGACCCAGTACCTC.

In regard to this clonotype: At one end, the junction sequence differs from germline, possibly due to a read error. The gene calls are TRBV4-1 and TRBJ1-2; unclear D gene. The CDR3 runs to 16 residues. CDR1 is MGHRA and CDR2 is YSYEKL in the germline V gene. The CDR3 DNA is TGTGCCAGCAGCCAAGATAGGTACAGATCTAACTATGGCTACGCATTC. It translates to CASSQDRYRSNYGYAF.

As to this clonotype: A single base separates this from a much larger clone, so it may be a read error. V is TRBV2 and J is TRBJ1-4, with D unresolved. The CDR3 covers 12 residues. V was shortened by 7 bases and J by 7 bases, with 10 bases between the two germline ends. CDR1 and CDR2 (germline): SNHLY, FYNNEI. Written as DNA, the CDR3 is TGTGCCAGCACGGTGAGTACTGAAAAACTGTTTTTT. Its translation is CASTVSTEKLFF.